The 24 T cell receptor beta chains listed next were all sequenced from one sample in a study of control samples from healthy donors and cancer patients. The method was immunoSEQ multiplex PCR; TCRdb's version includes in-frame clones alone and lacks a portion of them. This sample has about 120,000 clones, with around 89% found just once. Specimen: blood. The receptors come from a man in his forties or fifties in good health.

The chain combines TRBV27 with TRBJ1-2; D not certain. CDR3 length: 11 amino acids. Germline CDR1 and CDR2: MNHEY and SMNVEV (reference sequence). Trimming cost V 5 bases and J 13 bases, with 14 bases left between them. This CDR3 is CASSTSGPLTF. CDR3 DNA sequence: TGTGCCAGCAGTACATCCGGGCCTCTCACCTTC.

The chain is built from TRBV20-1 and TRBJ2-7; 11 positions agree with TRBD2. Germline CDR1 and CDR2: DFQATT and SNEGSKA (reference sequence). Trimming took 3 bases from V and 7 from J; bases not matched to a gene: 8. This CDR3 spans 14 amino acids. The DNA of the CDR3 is TGCAGTGCTAGTACTAGCGGGGGCTTGGGGGAGCAGTACTTC. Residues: CSASTSGGLGEQYF.

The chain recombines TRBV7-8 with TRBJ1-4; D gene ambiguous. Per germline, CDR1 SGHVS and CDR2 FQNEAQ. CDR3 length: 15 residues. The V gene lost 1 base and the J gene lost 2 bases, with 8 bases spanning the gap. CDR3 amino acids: CASSLGSGTNEKLFF. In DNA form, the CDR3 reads TGTGCCAGCAGCTTAGGGTCGGGTACTAATGAAAAACTGTTTTTT. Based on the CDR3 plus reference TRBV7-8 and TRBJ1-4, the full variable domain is GAGVSQSPRYKVAKRGQDVALRCDPISGHVSLFWYQQALGQGPEFLTYFQNEAQLDKSGLPSDRFFAERPEGSVSTLKIQRTQQEDSAVYLCASSLGSGTNEKLFFGSGTQLSVL.

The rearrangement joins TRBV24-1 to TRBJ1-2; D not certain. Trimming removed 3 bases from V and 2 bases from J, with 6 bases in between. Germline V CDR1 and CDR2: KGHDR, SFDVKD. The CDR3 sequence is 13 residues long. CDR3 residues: CATSDTPNYGYTF. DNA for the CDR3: TGTGCCACCAGTGATACCCCAAACTATGGCTACACCTTC.

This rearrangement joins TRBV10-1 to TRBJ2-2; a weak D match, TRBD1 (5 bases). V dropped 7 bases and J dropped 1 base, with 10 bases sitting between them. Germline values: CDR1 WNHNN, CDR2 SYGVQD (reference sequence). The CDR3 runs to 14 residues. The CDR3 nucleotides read TGCGCCAGCACCCCCGGACAGAACACCGGGGAGCTGTTTTTT. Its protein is CASTPGQNTGELFF.

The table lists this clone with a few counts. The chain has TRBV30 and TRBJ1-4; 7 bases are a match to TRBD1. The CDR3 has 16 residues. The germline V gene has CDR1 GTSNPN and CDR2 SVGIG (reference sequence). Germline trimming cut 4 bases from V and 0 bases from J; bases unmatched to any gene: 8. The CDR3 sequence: CAWTAGGRATNEKLFF. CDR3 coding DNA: TGTGCCTGGACGGCAGGGGGTCGGGCAACTAATGAAAAACTGTTTTTT.

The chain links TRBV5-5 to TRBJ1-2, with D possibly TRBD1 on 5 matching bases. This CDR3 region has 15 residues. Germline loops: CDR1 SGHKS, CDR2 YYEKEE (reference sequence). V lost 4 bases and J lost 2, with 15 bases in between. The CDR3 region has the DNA TGTGCCAGCAGCCCCTCCGGGACGTCGAACTATGGCTACACCTTC. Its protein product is CASSPSGTSNYGYTF. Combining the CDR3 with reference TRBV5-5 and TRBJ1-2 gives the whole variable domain DAGVTQSPTHLIKTRGQQVTLRCSPISGHKSVSWYQQVLGQGPQFIFQYYEKEERGRGNFPDRFSARQFPNYSSELNVNALLLGDSALYLCASSPSGTSNYGYTFGSGTRLTVV.

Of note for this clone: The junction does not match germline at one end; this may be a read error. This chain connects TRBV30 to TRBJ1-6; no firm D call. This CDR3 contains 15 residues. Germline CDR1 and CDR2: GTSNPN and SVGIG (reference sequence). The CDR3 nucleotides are TGTGCCTGCCGTCTTCTTAGCTCCTATAATTCGCCCCTCCACTTT. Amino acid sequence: CACRLLSSYNSPLHF.

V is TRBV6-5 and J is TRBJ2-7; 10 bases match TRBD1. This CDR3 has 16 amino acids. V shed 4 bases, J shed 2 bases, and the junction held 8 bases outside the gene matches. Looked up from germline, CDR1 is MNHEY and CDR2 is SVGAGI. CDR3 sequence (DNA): TGTGCCAGCAGTTTTGTGACCGGGACAGGGGCCTACGAGCAGTACTTC. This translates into CASSFVTGTGAYEQYF.

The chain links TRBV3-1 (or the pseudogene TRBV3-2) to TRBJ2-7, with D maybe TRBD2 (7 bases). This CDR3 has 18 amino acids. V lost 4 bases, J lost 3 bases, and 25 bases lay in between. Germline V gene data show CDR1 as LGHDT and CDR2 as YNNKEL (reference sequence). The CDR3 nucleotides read TGTGCCAGCAGCCCGGGCAGGGGACTAATCTCACCAAGCTACGAGCAGTACTTC. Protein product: CASSPGRGLISPSYEQYF.

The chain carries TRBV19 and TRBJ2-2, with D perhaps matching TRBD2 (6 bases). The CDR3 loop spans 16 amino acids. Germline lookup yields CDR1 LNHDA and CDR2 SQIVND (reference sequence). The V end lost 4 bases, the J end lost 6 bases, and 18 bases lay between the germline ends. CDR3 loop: CASSSVGQGGPGELFF. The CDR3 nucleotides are TGTGCCAGTAGTAGCGTTGGGCAGGGAGGACCCGGGGAGCTGTTTTTT.

DNA for the CDR3: TGTGCCAGCAGCAAAGAAACAGGGAACACCGGGGAGCTGTTTTTT. This sequence encodes CASSKETGNTGELFF. The chain links TRBV21-1 to TRBJ2-2; TRBD1 is the table's D call, not checked against the DNA. TRBV21-1 is given as a pseudogene. The CDR3 consists of 15 residues.

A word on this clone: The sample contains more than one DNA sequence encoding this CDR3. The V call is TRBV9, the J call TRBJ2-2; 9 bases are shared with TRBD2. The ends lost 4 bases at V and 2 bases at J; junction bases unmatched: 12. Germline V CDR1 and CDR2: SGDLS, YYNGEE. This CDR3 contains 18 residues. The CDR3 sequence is CASSPRGSGGTNTGELFF. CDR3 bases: TGTGCCAGCAGCCCCCGAGGGAGCGGGGGGACTAACACCGGGGAGCTGTTTTTT.

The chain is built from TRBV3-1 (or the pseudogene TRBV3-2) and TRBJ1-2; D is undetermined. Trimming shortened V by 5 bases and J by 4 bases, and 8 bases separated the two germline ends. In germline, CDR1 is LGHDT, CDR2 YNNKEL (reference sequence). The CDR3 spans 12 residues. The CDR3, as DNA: TGTGCCAGCAGCGAACTCCGCTATGGCTACACCTTC. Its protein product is CASSELRYGYTF.

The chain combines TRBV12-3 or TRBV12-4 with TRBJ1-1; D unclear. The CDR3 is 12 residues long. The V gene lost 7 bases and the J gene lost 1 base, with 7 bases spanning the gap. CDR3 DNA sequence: TGTGCCAGCACTGCGGAGAACACTGAAGCTTTCTTT. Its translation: CASTAENTEAFF.

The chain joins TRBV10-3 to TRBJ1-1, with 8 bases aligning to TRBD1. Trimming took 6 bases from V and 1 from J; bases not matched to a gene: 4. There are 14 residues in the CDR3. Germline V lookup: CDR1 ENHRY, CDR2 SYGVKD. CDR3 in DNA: TGTGCCATCAGGGCGGGACAGGCGAACACTGAAGCTTTCTTT. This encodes CAIRAGQANTEAFF.

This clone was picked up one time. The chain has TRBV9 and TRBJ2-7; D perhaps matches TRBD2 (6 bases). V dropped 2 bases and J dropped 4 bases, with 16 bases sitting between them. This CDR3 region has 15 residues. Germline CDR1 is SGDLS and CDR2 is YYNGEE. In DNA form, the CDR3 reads TGTGCCAGCAGCGTTAGTAGTGCCGGGGGATACGAGCAGTACTTC. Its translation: CASSVSSAGGYEQYF.

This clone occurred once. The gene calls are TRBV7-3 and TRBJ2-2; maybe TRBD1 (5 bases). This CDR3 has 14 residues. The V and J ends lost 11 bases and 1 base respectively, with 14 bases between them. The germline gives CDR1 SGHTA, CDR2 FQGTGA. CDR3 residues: CASRAGLNTGELFF. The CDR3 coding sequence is TGTGCCTCAAGGGCAGGGTTGAACACCGGGGAGCTGTTTTTT. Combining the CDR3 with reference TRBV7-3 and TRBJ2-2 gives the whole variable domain GAGVSQTPSNKVTEKGKYVELRCDPISGHTALYWYRQSLGQGPEFLIYFQGTGAADDSGLPNDRFFAVRPEGSVSTLKIQRTERGDSAVYLCASRAGLNTGELFFGEGSRLTVL.

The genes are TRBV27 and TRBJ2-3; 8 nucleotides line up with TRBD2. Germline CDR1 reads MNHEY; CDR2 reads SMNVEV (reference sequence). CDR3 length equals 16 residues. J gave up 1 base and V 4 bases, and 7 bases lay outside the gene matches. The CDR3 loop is CASSSRGAGGTDTQYF. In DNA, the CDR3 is TGTGCCAGCAGTTCCAGGGGAGCGGGGGGCACAGATACGCAGTATTTT.

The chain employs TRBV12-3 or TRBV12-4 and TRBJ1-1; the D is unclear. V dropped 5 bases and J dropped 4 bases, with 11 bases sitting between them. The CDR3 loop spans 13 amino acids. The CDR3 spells CASSSLGGTEAFF. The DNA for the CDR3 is TGTGCCAGCAGTAGCCTGGGTGGCACTGAAGCTTTCTTT.

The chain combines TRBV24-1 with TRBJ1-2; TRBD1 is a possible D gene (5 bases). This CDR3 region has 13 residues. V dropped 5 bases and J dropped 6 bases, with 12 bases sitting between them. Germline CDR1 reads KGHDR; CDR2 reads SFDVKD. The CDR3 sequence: CATSGGVGDGYTF. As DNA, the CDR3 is TGTGCCACCAGTGGAGGCGTGGGGGATGGCTACACCTTC.

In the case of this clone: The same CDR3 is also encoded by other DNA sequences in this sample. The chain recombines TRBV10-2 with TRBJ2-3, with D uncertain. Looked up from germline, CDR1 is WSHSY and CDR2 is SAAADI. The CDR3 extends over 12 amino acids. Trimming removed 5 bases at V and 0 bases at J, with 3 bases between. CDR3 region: CASSSSTDTQYF. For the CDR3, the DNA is TGCGCCAGCAGTTCTAGCACAGATACGCAGTATTTT.

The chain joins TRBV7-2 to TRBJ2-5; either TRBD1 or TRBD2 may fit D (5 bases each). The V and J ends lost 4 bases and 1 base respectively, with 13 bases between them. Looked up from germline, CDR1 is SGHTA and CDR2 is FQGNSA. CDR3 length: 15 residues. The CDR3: CASSSNSGTQETQYF. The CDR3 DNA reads TGTGCCAGCAGCTCCAACTCCGGGACCCAAGAGACCCAGTACTTC.

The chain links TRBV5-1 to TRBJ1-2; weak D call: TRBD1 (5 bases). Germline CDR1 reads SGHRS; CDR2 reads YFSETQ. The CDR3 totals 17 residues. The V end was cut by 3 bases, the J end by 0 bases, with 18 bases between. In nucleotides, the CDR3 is TGCGCCAGCAGCTGGGGCCCCCCGGGGGTAGCTAACTATGGCTACACCTTC. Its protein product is CASSWGPPGVANYGYTF. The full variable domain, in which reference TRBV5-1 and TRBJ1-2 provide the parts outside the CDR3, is KAGVTQTPRYLIKTRGQQVTLSCSPISGHRSVSWYQQTPGQGLQFLFEYFSETQRNKGNFPGRFSGRQFSNSRSEMNVSTLELGDSALYLCASSWGPPGVANYGYTFGSGTRLTVV.